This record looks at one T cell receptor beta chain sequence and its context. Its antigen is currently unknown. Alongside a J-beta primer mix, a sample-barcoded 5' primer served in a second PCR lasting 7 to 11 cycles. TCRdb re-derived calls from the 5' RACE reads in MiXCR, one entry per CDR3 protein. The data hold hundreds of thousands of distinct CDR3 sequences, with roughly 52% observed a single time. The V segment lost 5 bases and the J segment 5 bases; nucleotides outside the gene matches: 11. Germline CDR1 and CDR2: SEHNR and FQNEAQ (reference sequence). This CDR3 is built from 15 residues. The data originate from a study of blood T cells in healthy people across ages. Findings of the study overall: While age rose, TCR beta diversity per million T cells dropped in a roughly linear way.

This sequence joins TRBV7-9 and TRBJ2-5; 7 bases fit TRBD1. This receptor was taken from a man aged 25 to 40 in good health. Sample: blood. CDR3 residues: CASSPGAGGAETQYF. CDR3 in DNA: TGTGCCAGCAGCCCAGGCGCAGGGGGTGCGGAGACCCAGTACTTC.